This T cell receptor beta chain originates from a study of OX40 agonist ivuxolimab in advanced cancers. This clone was seen a single time. Antigen specificity is unknown. This CDR3 has 14 residues. CDR1 MNHEY and CDR2 SMNVEV come from the germline V gene (reference sequence). Trimming took off 2 bases at V and 6 bases at J, with 13 bases between the two ends. Findings and limits, study-wide: In CD8+ T cells, expanded clones were on average more numerous than in CD4+.

Clones were read by immunoSEQ multiplex PCR, and TCRdb kept only the in-frame ones, dropping some. The table lists 12,000 to 15,000 clones, roughly 92% of them singletons, with about 20% in the top ten. The sample in question was CD4+ or CD8+ T cells sorted from blood, obtained in a trial of the OX40 agonist ivuxolimab. The chain joins TRBV27 to TRBJ1-2, with D perhaps TRBD1 (6 bases). The receptor was isolated from an adult with an advanced solid tumor such as melanoma, head and neck, liver or kidney cancer. CDR3 coding DNA: TGTGCCAGCAGTTTAACAGGGCCGAGTGATGGCTACACCTTC. It translates to CASSLTGPSDGYTF.